Listed below are T cell receptor beta chains from one sample, sequenced in a study of cytomegalovirus exposure and HLA in healthy donors. The method was immunoSEQ multiplex PCR; TCRdb's version includes in-frame clones alone and lacks a portion of them. Of under 110,000 clones listed, about three quarters are singletons. The sample was PBMCs. These receptors were taken from a boy between 5 and 17 years old in good health and CMV-seronegative. CDR3s include the opening cysteine and the closing phenylalanine or tryptophan. D genes are given only for firm matches. Size values are once, few and many counts, or a class for expanded clones, and some rows have none.

>NA|TRBJ2-5|NA|TRBV2
TGTGCCAGCAGAGGGGATCAAGAGACCCAGTACTTC
CASRGDQETQYF
>NA|TRBJ2-5|NA|TRBV28
TGTGCCAGCAGCCATGGCGGAAGTTTAGAGACCCAGTACTTC
CASSHGGSLETQYF
>NA|TRBJ1-1|NA|TRBV25-1
TGTGCCAGCAGAAACATGGCAAACACTGAAGCTTTCTTT
CASRNMANTEAFF
>NA|TRBJ1-5|NA|TRBV5-6
TGTGCCAGCAGCTACGGTCGTCGGCCCCAGCATTTT
CASSYGRRPQHF
>TRBD1|TRBJ1-4|NA|TRBV5-1
TGCGCCAGCAGGTCAGGGGGCTCTAATGAAAAACTGTTTTTT
CASRSGGSNEKLFF
>NA|TRBJ2-2|NA|TRBV6-1
TGTGCCAGCAGTGAAGGACAGACGAACACCGGGGAGCTGTTTTTT
CASSEGQTNTGELFF
>TRBD2|TRBJ2-2|NA|TRBV5-4
TGTGCCAGCAGCTTGAACGGCGGGAGGGCCAGGACCGGGGAGCTGTTTTTT
CASSLNGGRARTGELFF
>NA|TRBJ1-2|few|TRBV5-6
TGTGCCAGCAGCCCGGGACTCTATGGCTACACCTTC
CASSPGLYGYTF
>TRBD1|TRBJ1-6|NA|TRBV30
TGTGCCTGGAGTATCTCCGGACAGGGCGCACCCCTCCACTTT
CAWSISGQGAPLHF
>TRBD1|TRBJ2-7|NA|TRBV5-1
TGCGCCAGCAGCCAACAGGGGATTTCCTACGAGCAGTACTTC
CASSQQGISYEQYF
>TRBD2|TRBJ2-1|NA|TRBV7-8
TGTGCCAGCAGCTTAGCGCCACTAGCGGGGGGGCGCAATGAGCAGTTCTTC
CASSLAPLAGGRNEQFF
>NA|TRBJ2-5|NA|TRBV12-2
TGTGCAAGTCGCTTCAGAAGGACAGGGGGGTACCAAGAGACCCAGTACTTC
CASRFRRTGGYQETQYF
>TRBD1|TRBJ1-4|few|TRBV30
TGTGCCTGGGCCGGGACAGTGAGTGAAAAACTGTTTTTT
CAWAGTVSEKLFF
>NA|TRBJ1-5|few|TRBV14
TGTGCCAGCAGCCCGGAGTTGACTCAGCCCCAGCATTTT
CASSPELTQPQHF
>NA|TRBJ2-4|NA|TRBV5-1
TGCGCCAGCAGCGTCGACGGTCGGGACATTCAGTACTTC
CASSVDGRDIQYF
>NA|TRBJ1-5|few|TRBV28
TGTGCCAGCTTTGGACGGGAGAGCAATCAGCCCCAGCATTTT
CASFGRESNQPQHF